These T cell receptor beta chains were read from a single sample in a study of post-analysis software for immune sequencing data. TCRdb reprocessed the PCR reads via MiXCR and lists one record per CDR3 protein. The repertoire includes 800,000 to 950,000 distinct CDR3 sequences, roughly 50% of them detected once, and around 4.5% sits in the top ten. The sample comprised blood. These receptors were obtained from a girl between 5 and 17 years old with multiple sclerosis. The CDR3 runs from the conserved cysteine through the conserved F or W. D genes are given only for firm matches. Clone size is shown for a subset of rows, as once, few, many or a class of expanded clone.

D,size,J,V,DNA,CDR3
TRBD1,.,TRBJ1-2,TRBV29-1,TGCAGCGTTGGCACGGACAGGGTTGACTATGGCTACACCTTC,CSVGTDRVDYGYTF
.,.,TRBJ2-1,TRBV20-1,TGCAGTGCTAGAATAGACAGGAGGAGGGGCAATGAGCAGTTCTTC,CSARIDRRRGNEQFF
TRBD1,few,TRBJ1-2,TRBV29-1,TGCAGCGTCGACCTCCGGGACAGTGCCGGCTACACCTTC,CSVDLRDSAGYTF
TRBD1,.,TRBJ2-5,TRBV9,TGTGCCAGCAGCCCCACAGGGGGCCATACCTACAATGAGCAGTACTTC,CASSPTGGHTYNEQYF
.,few,TRBJ2-7,TRBV20-1,TGCAGTGCTAGCACGACACAGGGACCCTACGAGCAGTACTTC,CSASTTQGPYEQYF
.,once,TRBJ2-1,TRBV20-1,TGCAGTGCCCAGTACCCGGAAAGCTCCTACAATGAGCAGTTCTTC,CSAQYPESSYNEQFF
.,.,TRBJ2-1,TRBV2,TGTGCCAGCCGCCGGGACACCCCCTACAATGAGCAGTTCTTC,CASRRDTPYNEQFF
.,.,TRBJ2-3,TRBV29-1,TGCAGCGTTGAAGATCTTTTAGGTGCAGATACGCAGTATTTT,CSVEDLLGADTQYF
.,.,TRBJ2-5,TRBV6-6,TGTGCCAGCAGTTACTCGAGGACTCATCAAGAGACCCAGTACTTC,CASSYSRTHQETQYF
.,few,TRBJ1-2,TRBV6-4,TGTGCCAGCAGTGAGGGGCCTCTGGAGGGCTACACCTTC,CASSEGPLEGYTF
.,.,TRBJ2-1,TRBV7-3,TGTGCCAGCAGCTCACACCCGGGACTGTACAATGAGCAGTTCTTC,CASSSHPGLYNEQFF
.,.,TRBJ1-2,TRBV12-3/TRBV12-4,TGTGCCAGCAGTTTATCTACGAGGGTTTCTAGATATGGCTACACCTTC,CASSLSTRVSRYGYTF
TRBD1,.,TRBJ2-1,TRBV20-1,TGCAGTGCTGGACAGGGGGCGAACTACAATGAGCAGTTCTTC,CSAGQGANYNEQFF
TRBD2,.,TRBJ2-3,TRBV3-1,TGTGCCAGCAGCCAAAGGCGGGGGGACACAGATACGCAGTATTTT,CASSQRRGDTDTQYF
.,.,TRBJ2-4,TRBV7-9,TGTGCCAGCAGCTTAGACAGGGGAGGGAACATTCAGTACTTC,CASSLDRGGNIQYF
TRBD2,.,TRBJ2-7,TRBV29-1,TGCAGCGTCATTAGCGGGAAGTCCTACGAGCAGTACTTC,CSVISGKSYEQYF
TRBD2,few,TRBJ2-7,TRBV20-1,TGCAGTGCTAGAATAGCTGGGGGACTAGCGGGAGTATCCTACGAGCAGTACTTC,CSARIAGGLAGVSYEQYF
TRBD1,.,TRBJ2-2,TRBV25-1,TGTGCCAGCAGTAACCCGACAGGGGGGTCGAACACCGGGGAGCTGTTTTTT,CASSNPTGGSNTGELFF
.,.,TRBJ2-3,TRBV5-4,TGTGCCAGCAGCTTGCGGCATTCGAGGACAGATACGCAGTATTTT,CASSLRHSRTDTQYF
TRBD1,few,TRBJ1-6,TRBV11-2,TGTGCCAGCAGCGTCCACAGGGGTTATAATTCACCCCTCCACTTT,CASSVHRGYNSPLHF
TRBD1,.,TRBJ2-7,TRBV6-5,TGTGCCAGCAGTCGTGGGGGACAGGGGTTATACGAGCAGTACTTC,CASSRGGQGLYEQYF
.,.,TRBJ1-2,TRBV5-5,TGTGCCAGCAGCTTGGGGGTTCGCGGAGATGGCTACACCTTC,CASSLGVRGDGYTF
.,few,TRBJ2-7,TRBV12-3/TRBV12-4,TGTGCCAGCAGCGCCCTCTCCTACGAGCAGTACTTC,CASSALSYEQYF
.,.,TRBJ2-4,TRBV5-1,TGCGCCAGCAGCTCGGAAGGAACTGGGGCCAAAAACATTCAGTACTTC,CASSSEGTGAKNIQYF
.,.,TRBJ1-2,TRBV29-1,TGCAGCGTTGAAAGGGGAAGCTATGGCTACACCTTC,CSVERGSYGYTF
TRBD2,.,TRBJ2-5,TRBV7-6,TGTGCCAGCAGCTACAGACTAGCCCAACAAGAGACCCAGTACTTC,CASSYRLAQQETQYF
.,.,TRBJ2-7,TRBV20-1,TGCAGTGCCCGGGAGTTGGAGGGATCCTACGAGCAGTACTTC,CSARELEGSYEQYF
.,.,TRBJ2-3,TRBV12-3/TRBV12-4,TGTGCCAGCAACCAAAAGCCGCAGTATTTT,CASNQKPQYF
TRBD2,few,TRBJ2-4,TRBV4-1,TGCGCCAGCAGCCAAGACAGCGGGGACCTAGCCAAAAACATTCAGTACTTC,CASSQDSGDLAKNIQYF
TRBD2,few,TRBJ2-7,TRBV5-1,TGCGCCAGCAGCCAGGGACTAGCGGGGGATCATAAAAACTACGAGCAGTACTTC,CASSQGLAGDHKNYEQYF
TRBD1,.,TRBJ2-7,TRBV7-2,TGTGCCAGCAGCCTACCCGGGACAGGGGGCTACGAGCAGTACTTC,CASSLPGTGGYEQYF
.,.,TRBJ1-1,TRBV29-1,TGCAGCGCCAAACAGGGTTCTGAAGCTTTCTTT,CSAKQGSEAFF
.,.,TRBJ2-1,TRBV2,TGTGCCAGCAGTGGGCTAGCGACGAATGAGCAGTTCTTC,CASSGLATNEQFF
.,.,TRBJ2-5,TRBV29-1,TGCAGCGTTGAGACCCTTGAGACCCAGTACTTC,CSVETLETQYF
.,.,TRBJ2-5,TRBV19,TGTGCCAGTAGTATGTCTCCAAGGACGGAGACCCAGTACTTC,CASSMSPRTETQYF
.,few,TRBJ1-2,TRBV7-2,TGTGCCAGCAGCCCGCAGCCTTCCTATGGCTACACCTTC,CASSPQPSYGYTF
.,.,TRBJ2-7,TRBV5-1,TGCGCCAGTAGCCTCGGAGCTGGGGGTGTTCACGAGCAGTACTTC,CASSLGAGGVHEQYF
.,few,TRBJ2-2,TRBV4-2,TGTGCCAGCAGCCAAGACTCCAGCGGAAGTGGGGAGCTGTTTTTT,CASSQDSSGSGELFF
.,.,TRBJ2-7,TRBV4-1,TGCGCCAGCAGCCAGCTAAACTACGAGCAGTACTTC,CASSQLNYEQYF
.,.,TRBJ1-5,TRBV30,TGTGCCTGGAGTGCCCGCGCCAATCAGCCCCAGCATTTT,CAWSARANQPQHF
.,.,TRBJ2-7,TRBV20-1,TGCAGTGTTCCGGGACACAACTACGAGCAGTACTTC,CSVPGHNYEQYF
.,few,TRBJ1-2,TRBV21-1,TGTGCCAGCAGCAATGGACAGGGCGCCAATAACTATGGCTACACCTTC,CASSNGQGANNYGYTF
.,few,TRBJ2-7,TRBV29-1,TGCAGCGTTGAGACGGGGAGCTCCTACGAGCAGTACTTC,CSVETGSSYEQYF
TRBD2,.,TRBJ2-1,TRBV5-4,TGTGCCAGCAGCTTTGGCGGGAGTCCGAGCTCCTACAATGAGCAGTTCTTC,CASSFGGSPSSYNEQFF
.,.,TRBJ2-1,TRBV20-1,TGCAGTGCCAGGCTGAGAACTCACCACTACAATGAGCAGTTCTTC,CSARLRTHHYNEQFF